This TCR beta chain was recovered during a study of Ad26.COV2.S vaccination and SARS-CoV-2 variants. Some clones are missing from TCRdb's copy, which holds only in-frame ones; the method was immunoSEQ multiplex PCR. The repertoire includes fewer than 600,000 clones, 89% of them detected once, and 1.5% to 2% sits in the top ten. The sample's treatment: roughly 19 received Ad26.COV2.S at low or high dose, single or two shots; about 5 received placebo; per-sample allocation not given. Collection of the samples took place on day 63 after the first injection of vaccine or placebo. Donation was by an adult aged 18-55 years who was in Boston. The shot given was an Ad26 vector that makes Wuhan-strain SARS-CoV-2 spike. Between the trimmed V and J ends, which lost 6 bases and 0 bases, there was a span of 11 bases. CDR3 length: 15 residues. Germline V CDR1 and CDR2: MNHEY, SVGAGI.

The sequencing used peripheral blood, collected in a trial of Ad26.COV2.S vaccine versus placebo. The rearrangement joins TRBV6-5 to TRBJ1-4; D unclear. The sequence derives from a person aged 18-65 years who received the Ad26.COV2.S COVID-19 vaccine or a placebo. Here the CDR3 DNA reads TGTGCCAGCAGCGCCCAGGATACAACTAATGAAAAACTGTTTTTT. Protein product: CASSAQDTTNEKLFF.